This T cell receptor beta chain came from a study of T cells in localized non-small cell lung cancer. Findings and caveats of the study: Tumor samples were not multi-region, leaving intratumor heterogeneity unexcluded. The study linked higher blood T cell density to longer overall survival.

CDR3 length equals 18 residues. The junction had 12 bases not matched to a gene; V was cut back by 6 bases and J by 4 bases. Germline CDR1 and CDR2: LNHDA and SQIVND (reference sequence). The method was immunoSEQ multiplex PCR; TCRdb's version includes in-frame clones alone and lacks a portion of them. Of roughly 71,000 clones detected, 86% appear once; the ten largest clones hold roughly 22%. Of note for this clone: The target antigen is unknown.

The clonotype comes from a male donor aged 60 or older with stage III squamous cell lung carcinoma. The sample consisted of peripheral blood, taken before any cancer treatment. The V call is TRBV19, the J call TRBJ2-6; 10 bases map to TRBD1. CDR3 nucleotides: TGTGCCAGTAGCCCTTCTCGACAGGGGGCGTTCGGGGCCAACGTCCTGACTTTC. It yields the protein CASSPSRQGAFGANVLTF.